Listed below are T cell receptor beta chains from one sample, sequenced in a study of molecular identifiers for immune sequencing clone quantification. MiXCR was run by TCRdb on the PCR reads, yielding one entry per CDR3 protein. The table includes tens of thousands of distinct CDR3 sequences, approximately 17% detected once. The specimen sequenced was naive CD8+ T cells from blood, with Jurkat cell RNA spiked in. The receptors stem from a human donor in good health. Some libraries in this study had Jurkat cell RNA spiked in. The CDR3 runs from the conserved cysteine through the conserved F or W. A D gene is named only where the DNA matches it firmly. A row's size may be missing; if present it is once, few, many or a size class.

clone_size: many
j_call: TRBJ1-3
d_call: TRBD1
v_call: TRBV12-3/TRBV12-4
cdr3_aa: CANEQGTGNTIYF
cdr3_nt: TGTGCCAACGAACAGGGGACAGGAAACACCATATATTTT

clone_size: medium-sized
j_call: TRBJ1-5
d_call: .
v_call: TRBV6-5
cdr3_aa: CASSGQSSNQPQHF
cdr3_nt: TGTGCCAGCAGTGGACAATCCAGCAATCAGCCCCAGCATTTT

clone_size: many
j_call: TRBJ2-3
d_call: .
v_call: TRBV6-6
cdr3_aa: CASSYEWPPDTQYF
cdr3_nt: TGTGCCAGCAGTTACGAATGGCCCCCAGATACGCAGTATTTT

clone_size: many
j_call: TRBJ2-7
d_call: .
v_call: TRBV28
cdr3_aa: CASSSDRTRAYEQYF
cdr3_nt: TGTGCCAGCAGCTCTGACCGGACGAGGGCCTACGAGCAGTACTTC

clone_size: many
j_call: TRBJ2-3
d_call: .
v_call: TRBV9
cdr3_aa: CASSPMATKPDTQYF
cdr3_nt: TGTGCCAGCAGCCCGATGGCTACTAAACCAGATACGCAGTATTTT

clone_size: many
j_call: TRBJ2-3
d_call: TRBD1
v_call: TRBV29-1
cdr3_aa: CSVPRGPTGVGADTQYF
cdr3_nt: TGCAGCGTCCCAAGGGGCCCGACAGGGGTGGGCGCAGATACGCAGTATTTT

clone_size: many
j_call: TRBJ2-1
d_call: TRBD2
v_call: TRBV4-1
cdr3_aa: CASSPKSPGLAGNEQFF
cdr3_nt: TGCGCCAGCAGCCCCAAAAGTCCGGGACTAGCGGGCAATGAGCAGTTCTTC

clone_size: many
j_call: TRBJ2-1
d_call: TRBD2
v_call: TRBV29-1
cdr3_aa: CSYGRAGGNEQFF
cdr3_nt: TGCAGCTATGGGAGGGCCGGGGGCAATGAGCAGTTCTTC

clone_size: .
j_call: TRBJ1-5
d_call: .
v_call: TRBV6-1
cdr3_aa: CASSDLQASNQPQHF
cdr3_nt: TGTGCCAGCAGTGATTTACAGGCGAGCAATCAGCCCCAGCATTTT

clone_size: .
j_call: TRBJ1-4
d_call: TRBD1
v_call: TRBV7-9
cdr3_aa: CATSRVQGSNEKLFF
cdr3_nt: TGTGCCACCTCCCGGGTACAGGGGTCTAATGAAAAACTGTTTTTT

clone_size: many
j_call: TRBJ1-1
d_call: .
v_call: TRBV5-1
cdr3_aa: CASSLVAGAWDTEAFF
cdr3_nt: TGCGCCAGCAGCTTGGTCGCTGGGGCGTGGGACACTGAAGCTTTCTTT

clone_size: .
j_call: TRBJ2-2
d_call: .
v_call: TRBV2
cdr3_aa: CASSEVPRELFF
cdr3_nt: TGTGCCAGCAGTGAGGTCCCCCGGGAGCTGTTTTTT

clone_size: .
j_call: TRBJ2-7
d_call: TRBD2
v_call: TRBV5-1
cdr3_aa: CASSPGLAGVASYEQYF
cdr3_nt: TGCGCCAGCAGCCCGGGACTAGCGGGAGTAGCCTCCTACGAGCAGTACTTC

clone_size: once
j_call: TRBJ2-3
d_call: TRBD1
v_call: TRBV7-2
cdr3_aa: CASSLLYRGPDTQYF
cdr3_nt: TGTGCCAGCAGCTTATTATACAGGGGTCCAGATACGCAGTATTTT

clone_size: many
j_call: TRBJ1-1
d_call: .
v_call: TRBV5-1
cdr3_aa: CASSWGTNTEAFF
cdr3_nt: TGCGCCAGCAGCTGGGGCACGAACACTGAAGCTTTCTTT

clone_size: many
j_call: TRBJ2-7
d_call: .
v_call: TRBV24-1
cdr3_aa: CATSDEGGEQYF
cdr3_nt: TGTGCCACCAGTGATGAGGGAGGCGAGCAGTACTTC

clone_size: medium-sized
j_call: TRBJ2-7
d_call: .
v_call: TRBV30
cdr3_aa: CAWKSDYEQYF
cdr3_nt: TGTGCCTGGAAGTCTGACTACGAGCAGTACTTC

clone_size: once
j_call: TRBJ1-3
d_call: TRBD1
v_call: TRBV20-1
cdr3_aa: CSAAGQGISGNTIYF
cdr3_nt: TGCAGTGCGGCGGGACAGGGAATCTCTGGAAACACCATATATTTT

clone_size: many
j_call: TRBJ2-2
d_call: .
v_call: TRBV2
cdr3_aa: CASSELGSNTGELFF
cdr3_nt: TGTGCCAGCAGTGAATTGGGGTCGAACACCGGGGAGCTGTTTTTT

clone_size: many
j_call: TRBJ1-5
d_call: TRBD1
v_call: TRBV28
cdr3_aa: CASSAGWWTGKHF
cdr3_nt: TGTGCCAGCAGTGCCGGGTGGTGGACAGGGAAGCATTTT

clone_size: many
j_call: TRBJ2-2
d_call: .
v_call: TRBV3-1
cdr3_aa: CASSPPRGASPTGELFF
cdr3_nt: TGTGCCAGCAGCCCACCACGGGGGGCCTCACCCACCGGGGAGCTGTTTTTT

clone_size: few
j_call: TRBJ2-5
d_call: TRBD2
v_call: TRBV20-1
cdr3_aa: CSASKASGAPGWETQYF
cdr3_nt: TGCAGTGCTAGCAAGGCTAGCGGGGCGCCGGGGTGGGAGACCCAGTACTTC

clone_size: many
j_call: TRBJ2-3
d_call: .
v_call: TRBV6-5
cdr3_aa: CASSYEGSDTQYF
cdr3_nt: TGTGCCAGCAGTTACGAGGGGTCAGATACGCAGTATTTT

clone_size: medium-sized
j_call: TRBJ1-1
d_call: .
v_call: TRBV6-2/TRBV6-3
cdr3_aa: CASSYEPGVSNTEAFF
cdr3_nt: TGTGCCAGCAGTTACGAACCCGGGGTTTCGAACACTGAAGCTTTCTTT

clone_size: many
j_call: TRBJ2-7
d_call: .
v_call: TRBV27
cdr3_aa: CASSLGLGKGPGEQYF
cdr3_nt: TGTGCCAGCAGTTTAGGGCTGGGAAAAGGGCCTGGCGAGCAGTACTTC

clone_size: many
j_call: TRBJ2-7
d_call: .
v_call: TRBV7-9
cdr3_aa: CAGSGPRSYEQYF
cdr3_nt: TGTGCCGGCTCAGGCCCGAGGTCCTACGAGCAGTACTTC